These T cell receptor beta chains were read from a single sample in a study of human T cells and chemical hapten exposure. TCRdb independently ran MiXCR on the RACE reads; one entry per CDR3 protein. The profile shows 45,000 to 60,000 distinct CDR3 sequences, roughly a tenth of them singletons. This specimen consisted of whole blood, obtained in connection with sensitization to the hapten diphenylcyclopropenone (DPC). The receptors stem from a woman aged 40 to 50 with alopecia areata. Some clones in this sample may be carry-over from other donors' samples. CDR3s include the opening cysteine and the closing phenylalanine or tryptophan. A D gene is named only where the DNA matches it firmly. Only part of the rows carry a size: once, few, many, or a class if the clone is expanded.

v_gene	j_gene	abundance	len	d_gene	CDR3nt	CDR3aa
TRBV27	TRBJ1-5	once	16	TRBD1	TGTGCCAGCAGTTTAACGGGACAGGGCGGAGGTCAGCCCCAGCATTTT	CASSLTGQGGGQPQHF
TRBV20-1	TRBJ1-5	.	13	.	TGCAGTGCTGCGGGCCGTAGCAATCAGCCCCAGCATTTT	CSAAGRSNQPQHF
TRBV5-1	TRBJ2-3	few	14	.	TGCGCCAGCAGCTACGCGGTGGGCACAGATACGCAGTATTTT	CASSYAVGTDTQYF
TRBV11-2	TRBJ2-7	.	12	.	TGTGCCAGCAGCTTTGGTGACTACGAGCAGTACTTC	CASSFGDYEQYF
TRBV6-2/TRBV6-3	TRBJ1-5	many	14	.	TGTGCCAGCACCATCACAGGGACTCATCAGCCCCAGCATTTT	CASTITGTHQPQHF
TRBV7-8	TRBJ1-4	.	14	.	TGTGCCAGCAGTTCCGGCCAGCTCAATGAAAAACTGTTTTTT	CASSSGQLNEKLFF
TRBV7-9	TRBJ2-3	many	18	TRBD2	TGTGCCAGCAGCTTACCTTTTCGACTAGCGGGGGGGCAAGATACGCAGTATTTT	CASSLPFRLAGGQDTQYF
TRBV30	TRBJ2-3	many	16	TRBD2	TGTGCCTGGGGACTGGGGAGCGGGGATTTCACAGATACGCAGTATTTT	CAWGLGSGDFTDTQYF
TRBV5-1	TRBJ2-1	.	16	TRBD2	TGCGCCAGCAGCCCGTGGACTAGCGGGGCGCGCAATGAGCAGTTCTTC	CASSPWTSGARNEQFF
TRBV6-4	TRBJ1-6	medium-sized	13	.	TGTGCCAGCAGTGTTGACAGCAATTCACCCCTCCACTTT	CASSVDSNSPLHF
TRBV19	TRBJ2-3	many	15	TRBD1	TGTGCCAGTCGACGGGGACAGGCTGGCACAGATACGCAGTATTTT	CASRRGQAGTDTQYF
TRBV19	TRBJ1-5	.	15	TRBD1	TGTGCCAGTAGTAGTGGACAGGCTCGGGATCAGCCCCAGCATTTT	CASSSGQARDQPQHF
TRBV4-2	TRBJ2-3	many	16	TRBD1	TGTGCCAGCAGCCAAGACCCCGGCAGGGGGACAGATACGCAGTATTTT	CASSQDPGRGTDTQYF
TRBV4-3	TRBJ2-5	many	15	TRBD1	TGCGCCAGCAGCCAGAACCACAGGGGCGAACAGACCCAGTACTTC	CASSQNHRGEQTQYF
TRBV4-1	TRBJ2-5	few	14	.	TGCGCCAGCAGCCAAGTGAATGACCTGGAGACCCAGTACTTC	CASSQVNDLETQYF
TRBV30	TRBJ2-3	many	15	TRBD2	TGTGCCTGGAGCTACGGGACTAGCAGCACAGATACGCAGTATTTT	CAWSYGTSSTDTQYF
TRBV7-9	TRBJ2-3	many	16	TRBD2	TGTGCCAGCAGCCCCCCGCGCACTAGCGGGGCGGGTACGCAGTATTTT	CASSPPRTSGAGTQYF
TRBV5-5	TRBJ2-1	many	11	.	TGTGCCAGCAGCAGGGGGTTCTTGCAGTTCTTC	CASSRGFLQFF
TRBV29-1	TRBJ1-2	many	13	.	TGCAGCGCCGGGTCCCTTTCTGAGGGAGGCTACACCTTC	CSAGSLSEGGYTF
TRBV9	TRBJ1-5	many	14	.	TGTGCCAGCAGCGCCCAGGATAGCAATCAGCCCCAGCATTTT	CASSAQDSNQPQHF
TRBV7-9	TRBJ2-1	.	15	TRBD2	TGTGCCAGCAGCTTTGATCTAGCGGCCAACAATGAGCAGTTCTTC	CASSFDLAANNEQFF
TRBV7-6	TRBJ2-7	many	15	TRBD1	TGTGCCAGCAGCCCCGAGGGACAGGGGGCCTACGAGCAGTACTTC	CASSPEGQGAYEQYF
TRBV20-1	TRBJ2-3	many	12	.	TGCAGTGCTAGACGAGAAGTAGATACGCAGTATTTT	CSARREVDTQYF
TRBV7-9	TRBJ1-2	.	13	.	TGTGCCAGCAGCTTAGTGGGTACCTATGGCTACACCTTC	CASSLVGTYGYTF
TRBV20-1	TRBJ2-3	many	11	.	TGCAGTGCTAGGTGGGGCCATACGCAGTATTTT	CSARWGHTQYF
TRBV5-1	TRBJ1-1	few	16	TRBD1	TGCGCCAGCAGCAGTCGACAGGGAGGGTCGGCCACTGAAGCTTTCTTT	CASSSRQGGSATEAFF
TRBV4-1	TRBJ2-2	many	14	.	TGCGCCAGCAGCCCCCCGGGGCCGGCCGGGGAGCTGTTTTTT	CASSPPGPAGELFF
TRBV5-4	TRBJ1-1	many	19	TRBD1	TGTGCCAGCAGCTTGGATTCCAGGGACAGGGGGCCAATGAACACTGAAGCTTTCTTT	CASSLDSRDRGPMNTEAFF
TRBV12-3/TRBV12-4	TRBJ1-2	many	13	TRBD1	TGTGCCAGCACAACAGGGGGCCTCTATGGCTACACCTTC	CASTTGGLYGYTF
TRBV7-6	TRBJ1-1	.	13	.	TGTGCCAGCAGCACGGACGGGAACACTGAAGCTTTCTTT	CASSTDGNTEAFF
TRBV4-2	TRBJ1-2	.	16	.	TGTGCCAGCAGCCAAGATTTGGGCAGGGACGAACGTGGCTACACCTTC	CASSQDLGRDERGYTF
TRBV4-1	TRBJ1-2	many	14	TRBD1	TGCGCCAGCAGCCAAGAGGGACAGAACTATGGCTACACCTTC	CASSQEGQNYGYTF
TRBV7-9	TRBJ1-4	few	15	.	TGTGCCAGCAGCTTAAGGTCGCCGGAGAATGAAAAACTGTTTTTT	CASSLRSPENEKLFF
TRBV5-6	TRBJ2-2	.	16	TRBD1	TGTGCCAGCAGTTATTTGGACAGGGCGGACACCGGGGAGCTGTTTTTT	CASSYLDRADTGELFF
TRBV6-2/TRBV6-3	TRBJ1-1	.	11	.	TGTGCCAGCAGTTCACGGACTGAAGCTTTCTTT	CASSSRTEAFF
TRBV12-3/TRBV12-4	TRBJ1-6	.	16	TRBD1	TGTGCCAGCAGTACAAGACCCGGGACAGGGAGCTCACCCCTCCACTTT	CASSTRPGTGSSPLHF
TRBV4-3	TRBJ2-1	many	15	.	TGCGCCAGCAGCCAAGGGGACGGGGATGGAGATGAGCAGTTCTTC	CASSQGDGDGDEQFF
TRBV5-1	TRBJ2-7	few	15	.	TGCGCCAGCAGCCCGGGGACCATGGGGCTGGGCGAGCAGTACTTC	CASSPGTMGLGEQYF
TRBV4-2	TRBJ1-2	many	14	TRBD1	TGTGCCAGCAGACCCGGGACAGGGAACTATGGCTACACCTTC	CASRPGTGNYGYTF
TRBV7-2	TRBJ1-5	many	14	.	TGTGCCAGCAGCTTCGTAGATAGCAATCAGCCCCAGCATTTT	CASSFVDSNQPQHF
TRBV28	TRBJ1-4	.	14	.	TGTGCCAGCAGTCTTCCTCGCAGGACTGAAAAACTGTTTTTT	CASSLPRRTEKLFF